These 15 T cell receptor beta chains share one sample of origin, sequenced in a study of blood T cell repertoires in COVID-19. The table came from immunoSEQ multiplex PCR; TCRdb's copy has only in-frame clones and leaves some out. The repertoire has about 150,000 clones, about 85% of them found once; the top ten carry 3.5% to 4.5%. The sample was PBMCs or T cells enriched from blood (not recorded which). Source of these receptors: a woman aged 40 to 55 who had been exposed to COVID-19.

The J gene is TRBJ1-5, the V gene TRBV15; D might be TRBD1 (5 bases). The V and J ends lost 3 bases and 5 bases respectively, with 11 bases between them. Germline V gene lookup returns CDR1 LNHNV and CDR2 YYDKDF (reference sequence). The CDR3 extends over 14 amino acids. CDR3 in amino acids: CATSRGGRDQPQHF. The CDR3 region has the DNA TGTGCCACCAGCAGGGGGGGGAGGGATCAGCCCCAGCATTTT.

The chain links TRBV27 to TRBJ1-2; the D gene is possibly TRBD1 (5 bases). Germline V gene data show CDR1 as MNHEY and CDR2 as SMNVEV (reference sequence). V gave up 3 bases and J gave up 6 bases, with 14 bases separating them. The CDR3 extends over 14 amino acids. In nucleotides, the CDR3 is TGTGCCAGCAGTTTTACAAAGGGGATCCATGGCTACACCTTC. Amino acid sequence: CASSFTKGIHGYTF.

This clone was picked up a small number of times. Here the CDR3 reads CASSSPGHLYEQYF. CDR3 sequence (DNA): TGTGCCAGCAGTTCACCGGGACATTTATACGAGCAGTACTTC. V usage is TRBV6-2 or TRBV6-3 and J usage is TRBJ2-7, with D tentatively TRBD1 (6 bases). The CDR3 runs to 14 residues. The ends were cut back, 4 bases at V and 4 bases at J, with 14 bases in the middle. Germline CDR1 is MNHEY and CDR2 is SVGEGT.

V and J are TRBV19 and TRBJ1-2; D is perhaps TRBD1 (5 bases). Germline loops: CDR1 LNHDA, CDR2 SQIVND (reference sequence). The CDR3 extends over 14 amino acids. The V end was cut by 3 bases, the J end by 3 bases, with 11 bases between. CDR3 nucleotides: TGTGCCAGTAGTATGGGGGACTATGACTATGGCTACACCTTC. Its translation is CASSMGDYDYGYTF.

V is TRBV7-2 and J is TRBJ1-2; 7 bases fit TRBD1. CDR3 length: 15 residues. Trimming removed 6 bases from V and 0 bases from J; junction bases left unmatched: 7. Germline values: CDR1 SGHTA, CDR2 FQGNSA. CDR3 residues: CASRGTVRTNYGYTF. The CDR3 DNA reads as TGTGCCAGCAGGGGGACAGTACGAACTAACTATGGCTACACCTTC.

J is TRBJ1-6 and V is TRBV11-2, with D possibly TRBD1 on 5 matching bases. Trimming took 1 base from V and 9 from J, leaving 10 bases between them. The CDR3 totals 14 residues. Germline V gene sequence: CDR1 SGHAT, CDR2 FQNNGV. The CDR3 nucleotides read TGTGCCAGCAGCTTAGCTCAGGGTACTTCACCCCTCCACTTT. Translation gives CASSLAQGTSPLHF.

This chain connects TRBV7-9 to TRBJ2-1; 11 bases fit TRBD2. CDR3 length: 15 amino acids. Unmatched junction bases numbered 6, after V lost 3 bases and J lost 8 bases. Germline V lookup: CDR1 SEHNR, CDR2 FQNEAQ (reference sequence). CDR3 amino acids: CASSFTSGRSDEQFF. The CDR3 region has the DNA TGTGCCAGCAGCTTTACTAGCGGGAGAAGCGATGAGCAGTTCTTC.

This sequence joins TRBV5-6 and TRBJ1-3, with a weak D call TRBD1 (6 bases). Trimming cost V 0 bases and J 2 bases, with 18 bases left between them. The CDR3 has 18 amino acids. The germline V gene has CDR1 SGHDT and CDR2 YYEEEE. This chain's CDR3 is CASSLGGARTATGNTIYF. As DNA, the CDR3 is TGTGCCAGCAGCTTGGGAGGCGCCAGGACAGCCACTGGAAACACCATATATTTT.

The chain uses TRBV6-6 and TRBJ2-1, with 7 bases lining up with TRBD1. The CDR3 runs 16 residues. The V gene end was trimmed by 5 bases and the J gene end by 0 bases; junction bases not matched to a gene: 7. Germline loops: CDR1 MNHNY, CDR2 SVGAGI (reference sequence). This chain's CDR3 is CASSPGQVISYNEQFF. Here the CDR3 DNA reads TGTGCCAGCAGTCCCGGACAGGTCATCTCCTACAATGAGCAGTTCTTC.

The chain couples TRBV19 to TRBJ1-1, with a weak D call TRBD1 (5 bases). The germline CDR1 and CDR2 sequences are LNHDA and SQIVND (reference sequence). This CDR3 is built from 13 residues. V was trimmed by 11 bases and J by 1 base, leaving 14 bases between them. In DNA form, the CDR3 reads TGTGCCGCGAGTTGGACATCGAACACTGAAGCTTTCTTT. This encodes CAASWTSNTEAFF. The full variable domain, with the rest looked up from reference TRBV19 and TRBJ1-1, is DGGITQSPKYLFRKEGQNVTLSCEQNLNHDAMYWYRQDPGQGLRLIYYSQIVNDFQKGDIAEGYSVSREKKESFPLTVTSAQKNPTAFYLCAASWTSNTEAFFGQGTRLTVV.

This chain uses TRBV18 with TRBJ2-7, with D perhaps TRBD2 (6 bases). CDR3 length equals 15 residues. Trimming left V 2 bases short and J 1 base short, with 12 bases between. CDR1 is KGHSH and CDR2 is LQKENI in the germline V gene. Written as DNA, the CDR3 is TGTGCCAGCTCACCAGTTCGGCGGGATTCCTACGAGCAGTACTTC. This codes for CASSPVRRDSYEQYF. The whole variable domain, remainder taken from reference TRBV18 and TRBJ2-7, is NAGVMQNPRHLVRRRGQEARLRCSPMKGHSHVYWYRQLPEEGLKFMVYLQKENIIDESGMPKERFSAEFPKEGPSILRIQQVVRGDSAAYFCASSPVRRDSYEQYFGPGTRLTVT.

CDR3 nucleotide sequence: TGCAGCGTTGGGACAGCGAGCTCCTACGAGCAGTACTTC. It yields the protein CSVGTASSYEQYF. V gene TRBV29-1 combines with J gene TRBJ2-7; the D gene is possibly TRBD1 (6 bases). CDR3 length: 13 residues. Germline CDR1 is SQVTM and CDR2 is ANQGSEA. Trimming removed 4 bases at V and 0 bases at J, with 10 bases between.

The gene calls are TRBV7-9 and TRBJ2-2; TRBD2 matches at 10 bases. This CDR3 comprises 15 residues. CDR1 SEHNR and CDR2 FQNEAQ come from the germline V gene (reference sequence). The V and J ends lost 6 bases and 7 bases, in that order; junction bases with no gene match: 8. The CDR3 coding sequence is TGTGCCAGCAGGCCCGGGACTAGCGATCTCGGGGAGCTGTTTTTT. It translates to CASRPGTSDLGELFF.

This chain uses TRBV24-1 with TRBJ2-5; 12 bases fit TRBD2. From germline, CDR1 is KGHDR and CDR2 SFDVKD. This CDR3 region has 16 residues. After removal of 4 bases from V and 4 bases from J, the junction contained 6 bases not matched to a gene. The CDR3 DNA reads as TGTGCCACCAGTGAGCGTCTAGCGGGGGGGAGAGAGACCCAGTACTTC. Amino acid sequence: CATSERLAGGRETQYF.

This chain links TRBV5-4 with TRBJ2-7; 8 nucleotides align to TRBD1. Looked up from germline, CDR1 is SGHNT and CDR2 is YYREEE (reference sequence). The J segment lost 4 bases and the V segment lost 4 bases, leaving 7 bases of the junction unmatched. This CDR3 has 14 residues. CDR3 sequence (DNA): TGTGCCAGCAGCACCCGGACAGGGAATTACGAGCAGTACTTC. Its protein product is CASSTRTGNYEQYF.